This TCR beta chain appears in the sequencing data of a study of vaccination effects on CD4 cells after COVID-19. Turning to the study itself: The participants, recipients of two vaccine doses, got either BNT162b2 or mRNA-1273. Sample donation by two convalescent patients took place 16 days and one week before vaccination. Study-level points and caveats: Long after vaccination, the clones induced by infection and by vaccine shrank markedly in size.

Clones were sequenced by immunoSEQ multiplex PCR, and TCRdb holds only the in-frame ones, with some missing. The sample yields about 25,000 clones, around 77% seen once. Expansion with viral peptide pools was applied to antigen-specific CD4+ T cells by the ViraFEST assay prior to sequencing. CD4+ T cell isolation took place after about 11 days of culture. The infection with SARS-CoV-2 (confirmed by PCR) occurred in this person between March and December 2020. Comments on this clone: The antigen is undetermined.

In germline, CDR1 is SGHAT, CDR2 FQDESV (reference sequence). V was cut by 4 bases and J by 4 bases, with 10 bases left in between. CDR3 length equals 13 residues. The receptor was derived from a human donor who had a prior SARS-CoV-2 infection. The specimen comprised CD4+ T cells from PBMCs cultured with SARS-CoV-2 spike peptides, sampled before COVID-19 vaccination. The rearrangement uses TRBV11-1 and TRBJ2-5; D might be TRBD1 (6 bases). DNA for the CDR3: TGTGCCAGCAGCTCCAGGGGTGGAGAGACCCAGTACTTC. This sequence encodes CASSSRGGETQYF.